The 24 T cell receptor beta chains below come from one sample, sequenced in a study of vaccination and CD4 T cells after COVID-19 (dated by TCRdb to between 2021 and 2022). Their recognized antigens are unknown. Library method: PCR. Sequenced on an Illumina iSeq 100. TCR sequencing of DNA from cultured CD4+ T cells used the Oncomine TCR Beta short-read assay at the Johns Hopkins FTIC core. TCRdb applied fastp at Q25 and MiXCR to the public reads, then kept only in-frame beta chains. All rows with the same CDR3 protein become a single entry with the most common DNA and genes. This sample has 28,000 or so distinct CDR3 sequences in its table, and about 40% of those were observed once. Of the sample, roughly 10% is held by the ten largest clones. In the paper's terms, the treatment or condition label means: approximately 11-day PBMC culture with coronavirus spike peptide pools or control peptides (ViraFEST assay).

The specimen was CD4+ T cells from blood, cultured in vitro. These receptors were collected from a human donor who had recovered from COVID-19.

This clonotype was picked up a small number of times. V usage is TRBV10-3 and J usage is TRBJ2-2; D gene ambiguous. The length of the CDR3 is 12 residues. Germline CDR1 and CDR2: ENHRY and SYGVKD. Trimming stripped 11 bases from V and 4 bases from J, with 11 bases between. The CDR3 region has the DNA TGTGCCGCAGGTGGGGTCACCGGGGAGCTGTTTTTT. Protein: CAAGGVTGELFF.

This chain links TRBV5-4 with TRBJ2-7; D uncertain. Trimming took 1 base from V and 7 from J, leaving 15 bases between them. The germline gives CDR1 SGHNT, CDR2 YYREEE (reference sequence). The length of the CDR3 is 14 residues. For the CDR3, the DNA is TGTGCCAGCAGCTTGTATAATCAAGTGGGAGAGCAGTACTTC. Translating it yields CASSLYNQVGEQYF.

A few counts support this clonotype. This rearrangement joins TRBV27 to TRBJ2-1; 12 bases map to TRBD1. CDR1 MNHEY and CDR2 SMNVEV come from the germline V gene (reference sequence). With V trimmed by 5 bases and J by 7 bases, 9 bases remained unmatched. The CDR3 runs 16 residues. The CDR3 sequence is CASSPTRDRGLNEQFF. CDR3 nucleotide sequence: TGTGCCAGCAGTCCCACCCGGGACAGGGGGCTTAATGAGCAGTTCTTC.

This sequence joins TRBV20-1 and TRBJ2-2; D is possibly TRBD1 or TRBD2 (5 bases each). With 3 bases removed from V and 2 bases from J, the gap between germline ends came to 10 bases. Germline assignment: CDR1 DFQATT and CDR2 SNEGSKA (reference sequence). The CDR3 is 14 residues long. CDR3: CSASGARNTGELFF. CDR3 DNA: TGCAGTGCTAGCGGGGCAAGAAACACCGGGGAGCTGTTTTTT.

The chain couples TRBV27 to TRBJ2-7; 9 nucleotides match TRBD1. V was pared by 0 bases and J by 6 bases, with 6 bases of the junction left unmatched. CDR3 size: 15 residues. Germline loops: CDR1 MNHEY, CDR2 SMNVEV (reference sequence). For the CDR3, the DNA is TGTGCCAGCAGTTTATCCGGGACAGGGATTTTCGAGCAGTACTTC. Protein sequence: CASSLSGTGIFEQYF.

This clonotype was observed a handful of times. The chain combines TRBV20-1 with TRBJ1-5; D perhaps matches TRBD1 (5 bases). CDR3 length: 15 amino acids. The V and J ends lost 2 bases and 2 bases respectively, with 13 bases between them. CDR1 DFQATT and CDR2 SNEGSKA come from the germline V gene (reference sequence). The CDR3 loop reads CSARPTTTGNQPQHF. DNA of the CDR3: TGCAGTGCTAGACCAACGACGACAGGCAATCAGCCCCAGCATTTT.

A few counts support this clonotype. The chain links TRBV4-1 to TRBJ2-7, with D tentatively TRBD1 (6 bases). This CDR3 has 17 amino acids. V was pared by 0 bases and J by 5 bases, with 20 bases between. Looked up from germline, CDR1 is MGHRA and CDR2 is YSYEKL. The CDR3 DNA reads TGCGCCAGCAGCCAAGATCGGTGGGGTGACAGGTCGGACGAGCAGTACTTC. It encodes CASSQDRWGDRSDEQYF.

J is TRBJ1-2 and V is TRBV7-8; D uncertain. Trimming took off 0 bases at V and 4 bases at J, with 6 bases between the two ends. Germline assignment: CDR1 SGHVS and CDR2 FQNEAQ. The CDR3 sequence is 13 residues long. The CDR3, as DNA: TGTGCCAGCAGCTTAGCCGAGGGCTATGGCTACACCTTC. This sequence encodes CASSLAEGYGYTF.

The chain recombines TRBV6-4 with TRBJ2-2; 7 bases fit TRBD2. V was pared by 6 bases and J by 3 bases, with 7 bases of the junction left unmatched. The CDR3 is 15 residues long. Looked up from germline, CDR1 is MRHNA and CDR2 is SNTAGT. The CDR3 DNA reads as TGTGCCAGCAGCGTGACGGGGGGACACACCGGGGAGCTGTTTTTT. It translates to CASSVTGGHTGELFF.

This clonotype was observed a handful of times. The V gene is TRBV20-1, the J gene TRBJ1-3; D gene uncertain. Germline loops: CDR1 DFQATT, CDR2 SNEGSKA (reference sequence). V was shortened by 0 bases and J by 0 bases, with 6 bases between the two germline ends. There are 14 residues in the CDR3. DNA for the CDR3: TGCAGTGCTAGAGATGCAGGCTCTGGAAACACCATATATTTT. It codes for CSARDAGSGNTIYF.

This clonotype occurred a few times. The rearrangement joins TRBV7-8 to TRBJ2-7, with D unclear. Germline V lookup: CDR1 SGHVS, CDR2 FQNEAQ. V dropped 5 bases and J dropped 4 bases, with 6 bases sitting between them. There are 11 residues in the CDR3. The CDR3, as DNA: TGTGCCAGCAGCCCCTCTTACGAGCAGTACTTC. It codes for CASSPSYEQYF. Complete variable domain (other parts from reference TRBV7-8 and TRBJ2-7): GAGVSQSPRYKVAKRGQDVALRCDPISGHVSLFWYQQALGQGPEFLTYFQNEAQLDKSGLPSDRFFAERPEGSVSTLKIQRTQQEDSAVYLCASSPSYEQYFGPGTRLTVT.

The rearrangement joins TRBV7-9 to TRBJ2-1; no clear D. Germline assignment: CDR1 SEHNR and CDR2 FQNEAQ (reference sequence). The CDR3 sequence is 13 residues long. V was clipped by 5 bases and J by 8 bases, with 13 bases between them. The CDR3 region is CASSQDGHYEQFF. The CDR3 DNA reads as TGTGCCAGCAGCCAGGACGGCCACTATGAGCAGTTCTTC.

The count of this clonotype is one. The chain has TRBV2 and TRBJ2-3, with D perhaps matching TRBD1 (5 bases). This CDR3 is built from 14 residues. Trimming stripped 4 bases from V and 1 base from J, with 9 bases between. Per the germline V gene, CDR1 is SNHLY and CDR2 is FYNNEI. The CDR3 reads CASSAQGRTDTQYF. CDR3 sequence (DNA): TGTGCCAGCAGTGCTCAGGGTCGCACAGATACGCAGTATTTT.

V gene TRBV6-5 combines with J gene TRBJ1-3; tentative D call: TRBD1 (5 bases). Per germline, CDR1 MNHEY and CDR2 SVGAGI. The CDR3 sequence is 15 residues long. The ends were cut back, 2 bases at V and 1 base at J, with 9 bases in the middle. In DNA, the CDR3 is TGTGCCAGCAGTTACGGGGGAGCATCTGGAAACACCATATATTTT. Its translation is CASSYGGASGNTIYF.

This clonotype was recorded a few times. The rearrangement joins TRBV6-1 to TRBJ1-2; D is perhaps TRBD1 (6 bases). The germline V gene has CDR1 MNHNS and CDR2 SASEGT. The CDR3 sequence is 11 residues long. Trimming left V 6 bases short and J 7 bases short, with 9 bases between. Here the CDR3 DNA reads TGTGCCAGCAGAGACAGGATTGGCTACACCTTC. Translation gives CASRDRIGYTF.

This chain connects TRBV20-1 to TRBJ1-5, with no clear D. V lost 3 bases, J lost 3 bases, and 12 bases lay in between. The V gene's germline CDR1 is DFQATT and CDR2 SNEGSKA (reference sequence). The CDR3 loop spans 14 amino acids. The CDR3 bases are TGCAGTGCTAGGGCTGGAGCGAACAATCAGCCCCAGCATTTT. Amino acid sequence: CSARAGANNQPQHF.

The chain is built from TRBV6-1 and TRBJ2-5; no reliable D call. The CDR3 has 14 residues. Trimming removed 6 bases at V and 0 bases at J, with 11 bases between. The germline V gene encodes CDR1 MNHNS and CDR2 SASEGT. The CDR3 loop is CASSPGGNQETQYF. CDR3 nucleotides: TGTGCCAGCAGCCCTGGCGGAAACCAAGAGACCCAGTACTTC.

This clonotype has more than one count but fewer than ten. This CDR3 is CSADPGAGNQPQHF. CDR3 nucleotides: TGCAGTGCTGACCCTGGGGCCGGCAATCAGCCCCAGCATTTT. V is TRBV20-1 and J is TRBJ1-5, with D possibly matching TRBD1 (5 bases). V dropped 5 bases and J dropped 2 bases, with 13 bases sitting between them. This CDR3 contains 14 residues. Germline V CDR1 and CDR2: DFQATT, SNEGSKA (reference sequence).

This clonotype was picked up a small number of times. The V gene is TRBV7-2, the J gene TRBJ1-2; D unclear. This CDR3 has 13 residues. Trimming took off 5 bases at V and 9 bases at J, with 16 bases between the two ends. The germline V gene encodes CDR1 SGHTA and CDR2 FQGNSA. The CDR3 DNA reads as TGTGCCAGCAGCCTCAACAGCCCACGTCGCTACACCTTC. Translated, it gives CASSLNSPRRYTF. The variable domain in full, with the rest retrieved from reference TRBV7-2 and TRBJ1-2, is GAGVSQSPSNKVTEKGKDVELRCDPISGHTALYWYRQSLGQGLEFLIYFQGNSAPDKSGLPSDRFSAERTGGSVSTLTIQRTQQEDSAVYLCASSLNSPRRYTFGSGTRLTVV.

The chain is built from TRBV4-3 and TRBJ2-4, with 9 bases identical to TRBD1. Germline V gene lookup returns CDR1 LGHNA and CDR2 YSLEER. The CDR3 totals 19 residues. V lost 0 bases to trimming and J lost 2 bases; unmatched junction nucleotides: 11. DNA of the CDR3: TGCGCCAGCAGCCAAGATGGGGGGACAGGGTTCTCGTCCAAAAACATTCAGTACTTC. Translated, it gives CASSQDGGTGFSSKNIQYF.

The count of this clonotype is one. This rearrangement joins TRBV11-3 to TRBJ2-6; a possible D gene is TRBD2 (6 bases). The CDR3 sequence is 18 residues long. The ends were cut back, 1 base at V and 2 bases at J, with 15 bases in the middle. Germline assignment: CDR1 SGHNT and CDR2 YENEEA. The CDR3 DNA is TGTGCCAGCAGCTTAGGCCCCTCGGCGGGAACTGGGGCCAACGTCCTGACTTTC. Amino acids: CASSLGPSAGTGANVLTF.

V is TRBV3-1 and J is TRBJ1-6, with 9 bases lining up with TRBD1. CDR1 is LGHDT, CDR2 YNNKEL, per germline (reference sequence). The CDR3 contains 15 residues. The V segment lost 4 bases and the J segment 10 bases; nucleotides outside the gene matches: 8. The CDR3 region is CASSLGTGRTSPLHF. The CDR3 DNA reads TGTGCCAGCAGCCTAGGGACAGGGAGGACCTCACCCCTCCACTTT.

Written as DNA, the CDR3 is TGCAGCGTAGAAATGAGGGACATTAACTATGGCTACACCTTC. This codes for CSVEMRDINYGYTF. This sequence joins TRBV29-1 and TRBJ1-2; a possible D gene is TRBD1 (6 bases). From germline, CDR1 is SQVTM and CDR2 ANQGSEA. V was trimmed by 6 bases and J by 1 base, leaving 15 bases between them. CDR3 length equals 14 residues.

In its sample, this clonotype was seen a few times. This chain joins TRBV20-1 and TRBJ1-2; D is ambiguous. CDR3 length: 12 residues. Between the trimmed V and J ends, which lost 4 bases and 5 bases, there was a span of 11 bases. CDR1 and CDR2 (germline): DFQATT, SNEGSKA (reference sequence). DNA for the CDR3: TGCAGTGCTATTCGAGGAGATTATGGCTACACCTTC. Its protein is CSAIRGDYGYTF.